This T cell receptor (beta chain) emerged from a study of PD-1 blockade in mismatch repair-deficient tumors. As for the study in general: Patients had around 12 mismatch repair-deficient cancer types, all previously treated and progressing.

The method was immunoSEQ multiplex PCR; TCRdb's version includes in-frame clones alone and lacks a portion of them. This sample has about 84,000 clones, with roughly 80% found just once. PCR or immunohistochemistry showed mismatch repair deficiency in every enrolled patient. Germline V gives CDR1 MNHNY, CDR2 SVGAGI (reference sequence). V shed 2 bases and J 0 bases; nucleotides not matched to a gene: 1. The CDR3 loop spans 14 amino acids. The chain employs TRBV6-6 and TRBJ2-7; the match to TRBD2 covers 7 bases. The specimen comprised peripheral blood, sampled 12 weeks after starting pembrolizumab. This receptor was identified in an adult with mismatch repair-deficient cancer. This CDR3 is CASSYQRGSYEQYF. Here the CDR3 DNA reads TGTGCCAGCAGTTACCAGCGGGGCTCCTACGAGCAGTACTTC.